This TCR beta chain was observed in a study of spatial heterogeneity in lung cancer. This clonotype was picked up a small number of times. The V segment lost 7 bases and the J segment 8 bases; nucleotides outside the gene matches: 18. The CDR3 loop spans 18 amino acids. Each molecule of TCR cDNA was tagged with one unique molecular identifier. One entry per CDR3 protein, called by TCRdb with MiXCR from the 5' RACE reads. Of 20,000 to 30,000 distinct CDR3 sequences listed, roughly a tenth are singletons. Time point meaning: blood at routine non-recurrence follow-up after resection. The TCR sequence derives from a male donor with early-stage non-small cell lung cancer. The sample here was PBMCs, taken at follow-up. This chain connects TRBV12-3 or TRBV12-4 to TRBJ2-1; 12 bases match TRBD2. DNA of the CDR3: TGTGCCAGCACCCCTGGGGTCCTAGCGGGGGGGAATAGAGATGAGCAGTTCTTC. This encodes CASTPGVLAGGNRDEQFF.